The 7 T cell receptor beta chains below all came from one sample that was sequenced in a study of blood T cell repertoires in COVID-19. Profiling relied on immunoSEQ multiplex PCR, and the TCRdb table lists in-frame clones only, not all of them. The sample holds over 130,000 clones, 87% seen once. Sequenced: peripheral blood. These TCRs come from a woman in her fifties or sixties with active or convalescent COVID-19.

The V gene is TRBV12-3 or TRBV12-4, the J gene TRBJ1-2; no reliable D call. Trimming removed 3 bases from V and 6 bases from J, with 11 bases in between. There are 13 residues in the CDR3. The DNA for the CDR3 is TGTGCCAGCAGTTTTAGGGTGAGGGATGGCTACACCTTC. Residues: CASSFRVRDGYTF.

V is TRBV14 and J is TRBJ2-1; the D is unclear. The CDR3 has 12 amino acids. Trimming removed 1 base from V and 5 bases from J, with 3 bases in between. Germline CDR1 is SGHDN and CDR2 is FVKESK. In DNA form, the CDR3 reads TGTGCCAGCAGCCAAGCCGACAATGAGCAGTTCTTC. This sequence encodes CASSQADNEQFF.

This chain joins TRBV9 and TRBJ1-2; 8 nucleotides align to TRBD1. The CDR3 extends over 17 amino acids. Germline CDR1 is SGDLS and CDR2 is YYNGEE. The ends lost 7 bases at V and 6 bases at J; junction bases unmatched: 20. CDR3 in DNA: TGTGCCAGCGGAGGGGCCGGGACAGGTCTATTTGAAAATGGCTACACCTTC. Its protein product is CASGGAGTGLFENGYTF.

The V gene is TRBV5-1, the J gene TRBJ2-7; 9 positions agree with TRBD1. V was clipped by 3 bases and J by 3 bases; unmatched bases: 7. Germline assignment: CDR1 SGHRS and CDR2 YFSETQ. This CDR3 has 15 residues. The CDR3 spells CASSYGTGGRYEQYF. CDR3 in DNA: TGCGCCAGCAGCTATGGAACAGGGGGCCGCTACGAGCAGTACTTC.

The rearrangement links TRBV15 to TRBJ1-2; 8 positions agree with TRBD1. V was clipped by 3 bases and J by 8 bases; unmatched bases: 5. There are 13 residues in the CDR3. CDR1 LNHNV and CDR2 YYDKDF come from the germline V gene (reference sequence). For the CDR3, the DNA is TGTGCCACCAGCAGTAGGACAGGGCAAGGCTACACCTTC. Its translation is CATSSRTGQGYTF.

This sequence joins TRBV7-9 and TRBJ1-1, with 7 bases that match TRBD1. In germline, CDR1 is SEHNR, CDR2 FQNEAQ (reference sequence). Trimming took 4 bases from V and 3 from J; bases not matched to a gene: 8. There are 15 residues in the CDR3. Here the CDR3 reads CASSSRQGIYTEAFF. The DNA for the CDR3 is TGTGCCAGCAGCTCACGACAGGGAATCTACACTGAAGCTTTCTTT.

Only one count was recorded for this clone. This chain uses TRBV10-3 with TRBJ1-2; D is possibly TRBD1 (5 bases). Trimming took off 11 bases at V and 12 bases at J, with 13 bases between the two ends. This CDR3 region has 9 residues. Germline V lookup: CDR1 ENHRY, CDR2 SYGVKD. CDR3 coding DNA: TGTGCCGCCGGGGAGGGACACACCTTC. Amino acids: CAAGEGHTF.